There are a few counts of the clone carrying this T cell receptor beta chain. Its antigen is unidentified. Per germline, CDR1 DFQATT and CDR2 SNEGSKA (reference sequence). After removal of 6 bases from V and 5 bases from J, the junction contained 9 bases not matched to a gene. This CDR3 is built from 15 residues. The data were taken from a study of blood T cells in healthy people across ages. General study points: Long-lived donors exceeded aged donors in naive CD4+ cells and diversity. Donor CMV infection status was unknown, possibly confounding age-related changes in expanded clonotypes.

Primed by a sample-barcoded 5' primer and a J-beta primer mix, a second PCR proceeded for about 6 to 12 cycles. From the 5' RACE reads, TCRdb called clonotypes with MiXCR, one entry per CDR3 protein. The sample includes 600,000 or so distinct CDR3 sequences, around 48% of them seen just once. This receptor was taken from a man aged 80 or over in good health. The sequencing input was blood. This sequence joins TRBV20-1 and TRBJ2-5; 13 nucleotides align to TRBD2. This CDR3 is CSATTSGRIRETQYF. The CDR3, as DNA: TGCAGTGCGACGACTAGCGGGAGGATTCGGGAGACCCAGTACTTC.